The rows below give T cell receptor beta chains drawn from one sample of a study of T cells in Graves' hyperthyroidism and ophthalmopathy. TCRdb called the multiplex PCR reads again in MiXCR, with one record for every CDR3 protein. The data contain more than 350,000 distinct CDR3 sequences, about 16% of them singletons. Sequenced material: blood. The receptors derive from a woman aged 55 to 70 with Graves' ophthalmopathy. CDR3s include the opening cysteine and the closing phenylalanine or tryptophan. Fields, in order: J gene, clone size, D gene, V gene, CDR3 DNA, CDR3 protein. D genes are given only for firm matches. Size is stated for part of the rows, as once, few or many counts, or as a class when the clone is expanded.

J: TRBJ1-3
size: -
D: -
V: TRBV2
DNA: TGTGCCAGCAGTGAAGGCAGGTTCTCTGGAAACACCATATATTTT
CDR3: CASSEGRFSGNTIYF

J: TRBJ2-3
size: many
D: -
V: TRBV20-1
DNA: TGCAGTGCTAGAAAAGAGGCCGTCACAGATACGCAGTATTTT
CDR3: CSARKEAVTDTQYF

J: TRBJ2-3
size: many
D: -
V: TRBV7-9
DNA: TGTGCCAGCAGCTCCCTTCCTCCGGATACGCAGTATTTT
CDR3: CASSSLPPDTQYF

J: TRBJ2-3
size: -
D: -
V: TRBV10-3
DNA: TGTGCCACCCGAGGTAGCGCAGATACGCAGTATTTT
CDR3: CATRGSADTQYF

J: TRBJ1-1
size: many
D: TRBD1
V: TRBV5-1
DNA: TGCGCCAGCAGCTTACAGGGGAGGAACACTGAAGCTTTCTTT
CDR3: CASSLQGRNTEAFF

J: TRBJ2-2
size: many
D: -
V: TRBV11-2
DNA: TGTGCCAGCAGCTCCCAGGGTAGTGGCGGGGAGCTGTTTTTT
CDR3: CASSSQGSGGELFF

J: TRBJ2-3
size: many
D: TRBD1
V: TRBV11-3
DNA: TGTGCCAGCAGCTTTAGAGGACAGGGGGTCACAGATACGCAGTATTTT
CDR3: CASSFRGQGVTDTQYF

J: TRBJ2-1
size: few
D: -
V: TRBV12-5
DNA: TGTGCTAGTGGTTTGGACGGAGGGGTCTCCTACAATGAGCAGTTCTTC
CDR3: CASGLDGGVSYNEQFF

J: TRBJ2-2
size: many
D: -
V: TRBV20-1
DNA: TGCAGTGCGGCAATCGGGCTAAACACCGGGGAGCTGTTTTTT
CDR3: CSAAIGLNTGELFF

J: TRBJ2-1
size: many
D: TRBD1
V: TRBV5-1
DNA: TGCGCCAGCAGCTTGGGACAGGGTAGCGATGAGCAGTTCTTC
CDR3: CASSLGQGSDEQFF

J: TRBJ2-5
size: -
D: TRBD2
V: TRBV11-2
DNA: TGTGCCAGCAGCTTACTAGCGGGAGGAAAGACCCAGTACTTC
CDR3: CASSLLAGGKTQYF

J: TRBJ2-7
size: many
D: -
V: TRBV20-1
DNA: TGCAGTGCTAGAGGCCCGGGGTCCCGCCACGAGCAGTACTTC
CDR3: CSARGPGSRHEQYF

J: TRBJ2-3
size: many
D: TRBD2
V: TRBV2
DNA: TGTGCCAGCAGAAGCGGGAGCGGGACAGATACGCAGTATTTT
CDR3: CASRSGSGTDTQYF

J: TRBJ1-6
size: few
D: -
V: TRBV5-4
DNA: TGTGCCAGCAGCTTCGAACAGTATAATTCACCCCTCCACTTT
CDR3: CASSFEQYNSPLHF

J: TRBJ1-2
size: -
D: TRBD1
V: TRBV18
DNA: TGTGCCAGCTCACCACCCCCCGGGACAGGGGGCGGGAGTGGCTACACCTTC
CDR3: CASSPPPGTGGGSGYTF

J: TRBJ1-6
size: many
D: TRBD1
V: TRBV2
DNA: TGTGCCAGCAGTGGACAGGGTGATTCACCCCTCCACTTT
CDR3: CASSGQGDSPLHF

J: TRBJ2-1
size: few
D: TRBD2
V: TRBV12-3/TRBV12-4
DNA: TGTGCCAGCAGTTTGACTAGCGCCGAAGACAATGAGCAGTTCTTC
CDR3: CASSLTSAEDNEQFF

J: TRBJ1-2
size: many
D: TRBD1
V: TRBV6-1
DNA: TGTGCCAGCACCTCGACAGGGGGCGATGGCTACACCTTC
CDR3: CASTSTGGDGYTF

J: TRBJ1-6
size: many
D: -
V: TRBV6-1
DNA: TGTGCCAGCAGTGAATTATGGGGCGAGAATTCACCCCTCCACTTT
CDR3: CASSELWGENSPLHF

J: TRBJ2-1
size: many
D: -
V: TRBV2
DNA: TGTGCCAGCAGTCTCTTCCCTTCCTACAATGAGCAGTTCTTC
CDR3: CASSLFPSYNEQFF

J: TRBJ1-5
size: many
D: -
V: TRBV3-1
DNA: TGTGCCAGCAGCCTGACAATGGGGAATCAGCCCCAGCATTTT
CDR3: CASSLTMGNQPQHF

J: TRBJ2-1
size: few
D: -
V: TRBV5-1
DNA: TGCGCCAGCAGCTTGGTTCAGGGGTCCTACAATGAGCAGTTCTTC
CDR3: CASSLVQGSYNEQFF

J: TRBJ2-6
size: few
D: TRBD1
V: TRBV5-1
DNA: TGCGCCAGCAGCTTCCGGGACAGGGTCGGCACTGGGGCCAACGTCCTGACTTTC
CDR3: CASSFRDRVGTGANVLTF

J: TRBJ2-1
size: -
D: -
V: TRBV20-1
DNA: TGCAGTACTATTCTTTACAATGAGCAGTTCTTC
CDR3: CSTILYNEQFF

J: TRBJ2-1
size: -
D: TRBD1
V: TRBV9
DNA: TGTGCCAGCAGCGTAGTAGGACAGGGGGACAATGAGCAGTTCTTC
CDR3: CASSVVGQGDNEQFF

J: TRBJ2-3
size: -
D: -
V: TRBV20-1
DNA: TGCAGTGCTAGATTTTCGGGGCCCACAGATACGCAGTATTTT
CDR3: CSARFSGPTDTQYF

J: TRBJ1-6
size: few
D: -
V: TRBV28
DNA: TGTGCCAGCAGTTTGCAGGGTTCCCCCCTCCACTTT
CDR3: CASSLQGSPLHF

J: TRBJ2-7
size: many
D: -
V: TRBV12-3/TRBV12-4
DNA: TGTGCCAGCAGTTTCCCGCCGGGACAAGACTACGAGCAGTACTTC
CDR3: CASSFPPGQDYEQYF

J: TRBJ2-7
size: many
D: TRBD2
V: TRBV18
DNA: TGTGCCAGCTCACCTAGCGGGCCCCCCCGCGAGCAGTACTTC
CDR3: CASSPSGPPREQYF

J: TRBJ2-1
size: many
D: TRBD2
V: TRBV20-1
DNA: TGCAGTGCCACTGGGACTACGAATTACAATGAGCAGTTCTTC
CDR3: CSATGTTNYNEQFF

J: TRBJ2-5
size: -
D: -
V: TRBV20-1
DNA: TGCAGTGCCTACCGGGGGGAGACCCAGTACTTC
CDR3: CSAYRGETQYF

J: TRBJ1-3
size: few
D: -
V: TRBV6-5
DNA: TGTGCCAGCAGTTACGCCAGGGCCTCTGGAAACACCATATATTTT
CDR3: CASSYARASGNTIYF